This record concerns one TCR beta chain sequence. Its antigen remains unidentified. Clones were sequenced by immunoSEQ multiplex PCR, and TCRdb holds only the in-frame ones, with some missing. The sample lists 9,500 to 15,000 clones, about 81% occurring once. The length of the CDR3 is 14 residues. Germline-derived CDR1 and CDR2 are LNHDA and SQIVND (reference sequence). J lost 7 bases, V lost 4 bases, and 4 bases had no gene match. The record originates from a study of OX40 agonist ivuxolimab in advanced cancers. Points from the study as a whole: Also showing low normalized T-cell clonal expansion were some of the nonresponders. CD4+ and CD8+ blood T cells expanded clonally by week 6 at 0.1 to 3.0 mg/kg.

The chain carries TRBV19 and TRBJ2-1; 10 positions match TRBD1. The source is an adult with an advanced solid tumor such as melanoma, head and neck, liver or kidney cancer. This material consisted of CD4+ or CD8+ T cells sorted from blood, taken in a trial of the OX40 agonist ivuxolimab. CDR3 amino acids: CASSSRQGANEQFF. Here the CDR3 DNA reads TGTGCCAGTAGTAGTAGACAGGGGGCAAATGAGCAGTTCTTC.